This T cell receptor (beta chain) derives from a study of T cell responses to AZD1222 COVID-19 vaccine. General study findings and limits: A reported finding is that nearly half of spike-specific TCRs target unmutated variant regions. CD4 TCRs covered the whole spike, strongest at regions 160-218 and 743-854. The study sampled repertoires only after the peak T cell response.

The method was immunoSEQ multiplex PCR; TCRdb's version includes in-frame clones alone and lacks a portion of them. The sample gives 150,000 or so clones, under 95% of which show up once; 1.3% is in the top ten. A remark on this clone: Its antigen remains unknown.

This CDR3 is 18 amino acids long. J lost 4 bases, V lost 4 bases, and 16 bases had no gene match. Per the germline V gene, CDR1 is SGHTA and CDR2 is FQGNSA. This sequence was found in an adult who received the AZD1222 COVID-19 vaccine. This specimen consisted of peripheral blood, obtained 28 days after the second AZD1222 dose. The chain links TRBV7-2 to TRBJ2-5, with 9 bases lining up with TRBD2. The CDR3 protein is CASSSSPVGGGARETQYF. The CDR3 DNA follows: TGTGCCAGCAGCTCCAGCCCCGTAGGCGGGGGGGCCCGAGAGACCCAGTACTTC.